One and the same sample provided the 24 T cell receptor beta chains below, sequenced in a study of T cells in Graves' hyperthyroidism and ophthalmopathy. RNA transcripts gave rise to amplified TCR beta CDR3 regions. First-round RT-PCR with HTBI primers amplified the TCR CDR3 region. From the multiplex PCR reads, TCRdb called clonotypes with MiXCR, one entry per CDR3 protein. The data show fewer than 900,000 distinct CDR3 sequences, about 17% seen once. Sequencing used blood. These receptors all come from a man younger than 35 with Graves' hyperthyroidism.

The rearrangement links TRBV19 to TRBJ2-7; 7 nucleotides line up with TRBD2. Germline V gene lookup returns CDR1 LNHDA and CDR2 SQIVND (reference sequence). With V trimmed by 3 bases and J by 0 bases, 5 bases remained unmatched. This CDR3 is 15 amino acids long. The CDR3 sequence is CASSMGGTSSYEQYF. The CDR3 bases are TGTGCCAGTAGTATGGGAGGGACCTCCTCCTACGAGCAGTACTTC.

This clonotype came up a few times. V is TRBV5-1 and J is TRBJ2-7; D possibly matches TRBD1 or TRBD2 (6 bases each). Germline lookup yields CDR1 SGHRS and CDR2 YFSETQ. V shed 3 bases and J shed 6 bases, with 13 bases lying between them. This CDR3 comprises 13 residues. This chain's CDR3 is CASSSGDKREQYF. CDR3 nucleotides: TGCGCCAGCAGCTCGGGGGACAAGCGCGAGCAGTACTTC.

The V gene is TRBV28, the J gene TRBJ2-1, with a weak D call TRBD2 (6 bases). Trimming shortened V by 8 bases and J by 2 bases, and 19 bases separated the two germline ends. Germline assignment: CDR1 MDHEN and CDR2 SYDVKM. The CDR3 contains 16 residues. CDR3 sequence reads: CASSWYGGMAYNEQFF. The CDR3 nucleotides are TGTGCCAGCTCGTGGTACGGCGGGATGGCCTACAATGAGCAGTTCTTC.

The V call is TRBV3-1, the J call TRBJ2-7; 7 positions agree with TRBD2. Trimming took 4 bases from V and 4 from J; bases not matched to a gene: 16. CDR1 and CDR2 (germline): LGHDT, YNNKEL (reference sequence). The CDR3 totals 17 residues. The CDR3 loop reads CASSPAIVAGVSYEQYF. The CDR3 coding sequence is TGTGCCAGCAGCCCAGCGATTGTGGCGGGAGTAAGTTACGAGCAGTACTTC.

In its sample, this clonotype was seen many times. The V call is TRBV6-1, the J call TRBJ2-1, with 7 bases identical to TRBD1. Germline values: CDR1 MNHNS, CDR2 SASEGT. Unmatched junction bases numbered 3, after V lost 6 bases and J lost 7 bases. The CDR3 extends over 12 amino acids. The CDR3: CASRVTGNEQFF. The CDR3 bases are TGTGCCAGCAGGGTGACAGGGAATGAGCAGTTCTTC.

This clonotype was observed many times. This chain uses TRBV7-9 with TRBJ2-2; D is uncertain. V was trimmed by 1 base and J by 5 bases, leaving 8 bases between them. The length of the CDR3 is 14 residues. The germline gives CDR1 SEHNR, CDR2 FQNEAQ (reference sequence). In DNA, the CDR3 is TGTGCCAGCAGCTTAGAACATAGGACCGGGGAGCTGTTTTTT. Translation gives CASSLEHRTGELFF.

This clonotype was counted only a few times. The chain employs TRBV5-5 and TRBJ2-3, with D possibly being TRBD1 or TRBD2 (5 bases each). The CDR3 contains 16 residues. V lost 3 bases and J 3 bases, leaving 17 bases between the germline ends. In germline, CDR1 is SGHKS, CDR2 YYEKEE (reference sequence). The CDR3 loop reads CASSYIPGRGTDTQYF. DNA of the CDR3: TGTGCCAGCAGCTACATCCCGGGACGAGGGACAGATACGCAGTATTTT. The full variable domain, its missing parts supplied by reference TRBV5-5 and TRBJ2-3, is DAGVTQSPTHLIKTRGQQVTLRCSPISGHKSVSWYQQVLGQGPQFIFQYYEKEERGRGNFPDRFSARQFPNYSSELNVNALLLGDSALYLCASSYIPGRGTDTQYFGPGTRLTVL.

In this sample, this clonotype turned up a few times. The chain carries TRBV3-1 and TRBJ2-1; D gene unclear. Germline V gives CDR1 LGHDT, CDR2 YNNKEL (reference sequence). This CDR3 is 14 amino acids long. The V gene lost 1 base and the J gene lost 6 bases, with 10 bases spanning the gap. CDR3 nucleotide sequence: TGTGCCAGCAGCCAAGGTCGGTCTGGCAATGAGCAGTTCTTC. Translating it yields CASSQGRSGNEQFF.

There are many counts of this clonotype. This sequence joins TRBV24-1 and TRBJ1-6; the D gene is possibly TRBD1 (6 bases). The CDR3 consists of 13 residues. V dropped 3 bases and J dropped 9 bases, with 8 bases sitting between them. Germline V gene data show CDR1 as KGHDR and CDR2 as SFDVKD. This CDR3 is CATSDTGSSPLHF. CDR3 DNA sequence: TGTGCCACCAGTGATACAGGGAGTTCACCCCTCCACTTT.

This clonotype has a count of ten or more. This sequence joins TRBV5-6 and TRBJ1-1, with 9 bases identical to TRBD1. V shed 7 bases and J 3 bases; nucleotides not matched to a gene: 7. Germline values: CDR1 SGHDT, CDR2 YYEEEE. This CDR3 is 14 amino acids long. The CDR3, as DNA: TGTGCCAGCTCGGGGACAGGGTGGGACACTGAAGCTTTCTTT. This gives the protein CASSGTGWDTEAFF.

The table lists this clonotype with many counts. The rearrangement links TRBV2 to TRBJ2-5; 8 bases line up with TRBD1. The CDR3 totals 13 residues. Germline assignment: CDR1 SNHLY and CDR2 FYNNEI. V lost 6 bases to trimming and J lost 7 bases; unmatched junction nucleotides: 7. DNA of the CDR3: TGTGCCAGCAGCGTGGACAGGGCTGGGACCCAGTACTTC. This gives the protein CASSVDRAGTQYF. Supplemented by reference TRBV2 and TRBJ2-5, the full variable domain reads EPEVTQTPSHQVTQMGQEVILRCVPISNHLYFYWYRQILGQKVEFLVSFYNNEISEKSEIFDDQFSVERPDGSNFTLKIRSTKLEDSAMYFCASSVDRAGTQYFGPGTRLLVL.

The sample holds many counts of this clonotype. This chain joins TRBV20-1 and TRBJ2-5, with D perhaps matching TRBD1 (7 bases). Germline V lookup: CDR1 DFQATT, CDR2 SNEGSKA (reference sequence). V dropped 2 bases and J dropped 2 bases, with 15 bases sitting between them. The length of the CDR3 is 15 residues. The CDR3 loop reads CSARPAGGTQETQYF. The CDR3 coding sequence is TGCAGTGCTAGACCGGCAGGGGGGACGCAAGAGACCCAGTACTTC.

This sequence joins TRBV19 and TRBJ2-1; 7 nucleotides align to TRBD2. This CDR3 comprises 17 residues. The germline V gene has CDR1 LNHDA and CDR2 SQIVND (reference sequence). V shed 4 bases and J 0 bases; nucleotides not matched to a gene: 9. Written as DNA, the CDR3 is TGTGCCAGTAGTAGCGTGGGAGCGGGAAGCTCCTACAATGAGCAGTTCTTC. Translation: CASSSVGAGSSYNEQFF.

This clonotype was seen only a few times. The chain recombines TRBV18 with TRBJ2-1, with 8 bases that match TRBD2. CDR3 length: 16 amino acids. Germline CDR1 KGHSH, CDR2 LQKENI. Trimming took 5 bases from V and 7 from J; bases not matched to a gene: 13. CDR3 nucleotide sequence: TGTGCCAGCTCAGCACGGACTAGCTGGGGTGGGAATGAGCAGTTCTTC. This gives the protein CASSARTSWGGNEQFF.

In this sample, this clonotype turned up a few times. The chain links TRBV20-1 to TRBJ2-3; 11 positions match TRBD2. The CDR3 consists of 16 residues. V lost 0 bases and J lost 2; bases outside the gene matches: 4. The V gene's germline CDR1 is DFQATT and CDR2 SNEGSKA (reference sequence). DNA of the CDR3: TGCAGTGCTAGAGACCCGGGACTAGCGGTCACAGATACGCAGTATTTT. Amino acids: CSARDPGLAVTDTQYF.

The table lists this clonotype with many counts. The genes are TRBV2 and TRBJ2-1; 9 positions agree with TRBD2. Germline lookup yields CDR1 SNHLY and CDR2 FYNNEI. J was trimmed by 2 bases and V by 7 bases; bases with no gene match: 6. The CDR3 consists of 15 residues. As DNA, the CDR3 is TGTGCCAGCAAACCGGGACTAGCAGCCTACAATGAGCAGTTCTTC. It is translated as CASKPGLAAYNEQFF.

The CDR3 nucleotides read TGTGCCATCAGTGGGGGACTAGCGGGAGCGACAGTCTACAATGAGCAGTTCTTC. This gives the protein CAISGGLAGATVYNEQFF. The V and J genes are TRBV10-3 and TRBJ2-1; 14 bases agree with TRBD2. This CDR3 has 18 residues. CDR1 and CDR2 (germline): ENHRY, SYGVKD. With V trimmed by 4 bases and J by 3 bases, 8 bases remained unmatched.

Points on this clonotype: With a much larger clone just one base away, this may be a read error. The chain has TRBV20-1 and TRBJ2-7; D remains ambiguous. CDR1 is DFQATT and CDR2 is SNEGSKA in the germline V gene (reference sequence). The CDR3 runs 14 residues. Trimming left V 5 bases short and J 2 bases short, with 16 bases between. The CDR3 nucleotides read TGCAGTGCTTTACCCAGCCCTTTCCCCTACGAGCAGTACTTC. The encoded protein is CSALPSPFPYEQYF.

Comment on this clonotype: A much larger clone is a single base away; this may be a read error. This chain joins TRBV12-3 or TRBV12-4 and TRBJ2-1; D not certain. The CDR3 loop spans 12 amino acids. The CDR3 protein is CDSSRTRLEQFF. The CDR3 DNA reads TGTGACAGCAGCAGGACCCGGTTGGAGCAGTTCTTC.

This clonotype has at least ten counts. CDR3 in DNA: TGTGCCAGCAGTGGTTTGGCAGGGGGTGGCACAGATACGCAGTATTTT. Translation gives CASSGLAGGGTDTQYF. The chain has TRBV2 and TRBJ2-3, with 7 bases lining up with TRBD1. V shed 4 bases, J shed 1 base, and the junction held 8 bases outside the gene matches. This CDR3 is 16 amino acids long. The germline gives CDR1 SNHLY, CDR2 FYNNEI.

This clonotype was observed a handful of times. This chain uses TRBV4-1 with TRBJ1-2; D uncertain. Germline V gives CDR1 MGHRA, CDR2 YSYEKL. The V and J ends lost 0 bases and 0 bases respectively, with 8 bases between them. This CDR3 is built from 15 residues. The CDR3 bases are TGCGCCAGCAGCCAAGATATAGGGACTAACTATGGCTACACCTTC. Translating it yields CASSQDIGTNYGYTF.

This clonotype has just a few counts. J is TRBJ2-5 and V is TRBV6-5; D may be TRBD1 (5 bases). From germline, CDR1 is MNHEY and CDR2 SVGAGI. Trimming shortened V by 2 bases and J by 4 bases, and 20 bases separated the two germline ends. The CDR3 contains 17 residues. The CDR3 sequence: CASSYLDPTRRGETQYF. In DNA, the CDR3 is TGTGCCAGCAGTTACCTTGACCCGACGCGAAGGGGAGAGACCCAGTACTTC.

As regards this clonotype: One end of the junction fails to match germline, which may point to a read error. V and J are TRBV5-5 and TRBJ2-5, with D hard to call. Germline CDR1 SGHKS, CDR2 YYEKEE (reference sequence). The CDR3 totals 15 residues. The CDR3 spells CASSLEVGLMLSQYF. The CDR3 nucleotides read TGTGCCAGCAGCTTGGAAGTGGGCTTAATGCTGTCCCAATACTTC.

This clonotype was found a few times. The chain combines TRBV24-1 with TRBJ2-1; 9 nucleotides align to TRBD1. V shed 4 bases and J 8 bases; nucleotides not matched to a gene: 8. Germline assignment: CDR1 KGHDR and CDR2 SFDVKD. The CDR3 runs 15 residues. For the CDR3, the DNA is TGTGCCACCAGTGACCCCGGGACAGGGAAGGATGAGCAGTTCTTC. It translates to CATSDPGTGKDEQFF.